This is a list of T cell receptor beta chains from one sample in a study of Graves' ophthalmopathy and Graves' hyperthyroidism. TCRdb itself ran the multiplex PCR reads through MiXCR, one entry per CDR3 protein. This table has some 210,000 distinct CDR3 sequences, just under 30% appearing once. Sequenced material: peripheral blood. These receptor sequences come from a man aged 45-65 years with Graves' ophthalmopathy. Both conserved end residues are part of each CDR3. Clone size, where shown, is once, few, many, or a class for clones that have expanded.

j_call v_call clone_size cdr3_aa
TRBJ2-4 TRBV7-2 NA CASSFQGASTKNIQYF
TRBJ1-6 TRBV7-9 NA CASSFVGPNSPLHF
TRBJ1-5 TRBV12-3/TRBV12-4 NA CASSFSLGGGQPQHF
TRBJ1-1 TRBV15 NA CATKGGLGNTEAFF
TRBJ2-5 TRBV7-2 once CASKLAGQGSTETQYF
TRBJ1-1 TRBV30 NA CAWRAWANTEAFF
TRBJ2-5 TRBV6-2/TRBV6-3 NA CASKTQQETQYF
TRBJ1-2 TRBV20-1 NA CSARDHEGGYTF
TRBJ2-5 TRBV6-2/TRBV6-3 few CASSYSGRGTQYF
TRBJ2-7 TRBV7-2 many CASSPPLVAGGNEQYF
TRBJ1-2 TRBV28 many CASSLARSYGYTF
TRBJ1-1 TRBV6-1 NA CASSQGGQGVGTEAFF
TRBJ2-7 TRBV20-1 many CSAPVSYEQYF
TRBJ1-5 TRBV27 NA CASSFGIRSNQPQHF
TRBJ1-1 TRBV28 NA CASSRDTMGAFF
TRBJ1-5 TRBV19 many CASSPALNQPQHF
TRBJ2-2 TRBV27 many CASSFVPDRGHAGELFF
TRBJ1-1 TRBV6-1 NA CASSPTVGPNTEAFF
TRBJ2-5 TRBV30 many CAWSGPGGGQYF
TRBJ1-2 TRBV13 many CASSLGTGSGYTF
TRBJ2-2 TRBV28 many CASSASTGAGTGELFF
TRBJ1-1 TRBV4-1 NA CASSQGELNTEAFF
TRBJ1-5 TRBV11-2 many CASSLGQGTSPQHF
TRBJ2-5 TRBV11-2 many CASSFYRDREEETQYF
TRBJ2-7 TRBV20-1 NA CSARKAGGPYEQYF
TRBJ2-7 TRBV12-3/TRBV12-4 many CASSLLGGFDEQYF
TRBJ1-1 TRBV7-9 many CASSQGTGARAFF
TRBJ2-5 TRBV5-1 many CASSPGLVQETQYF
TRBJ1-1 TRBV30 many CAWSVREHMNTEAFF
TRBJ2-7 TRBV12-3/TRBV12-4 many CASSVEMGNKGAWTGLNEQYF
TRBJ2-2 TRBV6-2/TRBV6-3 many CASVDTGELFF
TRBJ2-7 TRBV28 many CASSFGDTVWEQYF
TRBJ1-1 TRBV20-1 many CSARLGTDKGKNTEAFF
TRBJ2-7 TRBV18 many CASSPPGGAGEHEQYF
TRBJ2-5 TRBV20-1 many CSVAQETQYF
TRBJ2-7 TRBV28 many CASSLLKGLAAPEPLYEQYF
TRBJ2-7 TRBV6-1 many CASSRTVLSYEQYF
TRBJ2-7 TRBV6-1 NA CASTARTFEQYF
TRBJ2-2 TRBV6-5 many CASSYRGGGNTGELFF
TRBJ1-2 TRBV7-2 many CASSPTRGGGYTF
TRBJ1-5 TRBV19 many CASSIQGARGNQPQHF
TRBJ2-7 TRBV12-5 many CASGLELGTGRYEQYF
TRBJ2-2 TRBV11-2 few CASSTPSGQVPTGELFF
TRBJ2-7 TRBV7-8 NA CASSTGWSPSYEQYF
TRBJ2-7 TRBV9 many CASSVGSTSDPYEQYF
TRBJ1-5 TRBV20-1 many CSARDLQGWRFDQPQHF
TRBJ2-7 TRBV27 NA CASSLGGVGAYEQYF
TRBJ1-1 TRBV4-3 NA CASSQVRQGRAFF
TRBJ1-1 TRBV19 many CASSNTGSTEAFF
TRBJ2-7 TRBV14 many CASSQPHPGKNYEQYF